This T cell receptor (beta chain) came from a study of T cell responses to AZD1222 COVID-19 vaccine. With regard to this clone: No antigen is known for it.

Study outcomes and limitations: Variant regions that are unmutated are reportedly the target of nearly half of spike-specific TCRs. The donor cohort was predominantly white British with a female majority, and clonal diversity may have been underestimated. Baseline seropositivity characterized only a handful of AZD1222 recipients.

The CDR3 is 13 amino acids. V dropped 2 bases and J dropped 4 bases, with 7 bases sitting between them. Per the germline V gene, CDR1 is SGHRS and CDR2 is YFSETQ. The assay was immunoSEQ multiplex PCR, and TCRdb's table has in-frame clones only and misses some. The table includes 150,000 to 200,000 clones, 90% to 95% detected once. This clonotype was obtained from an adult in good health. The sample in question was peripheral blood, obtained on day 0 of AZD1222 vaccination. The chain employs TRBV5-1 and TRBJ1-5; the D is unclear. In DNA, the CDR3 is TGCGCCAGCAGCTTCTCTGGAAATCAGCCCCAGCATTTT. Translated, it gives CASSFSGNQPQHF. Full variable domain (missing parts from reference TRBV5-1 and TRBJ1-5): KAGVTQTPRYLIKTRGQQVTLSCSPISGHRSVSWYQQTPGQGLQFLFEYFSETQRNKGNFPGRFSGRQFSNSRSEMNVSTLELGDSALYLCASSFSGNQPQHFGDGTRLSIL.